This T cell receptor (beta chain) was observed in a study of cytomegalovirus exposure and HLA in healthy donors. Study background: HLA-typed donors were the source of roughly 85 million unique TCRs held in an early data release.

60 Vbeta and 13 Jbeta primers were used in PCR. Sequenced by immunoSEQ multiplex PCR; TCRdb stores in-frame clones only, minus some. The sample shows 100,000 to 120,000 clones, approximately 16% of them seen only once. The study, taken as a whole, reports: The records held CMV serostatus as the only immune exposure information. Presence/absence analyses treated sequencing depth as roughly uniform across donors.

At the time of sampling, donors were nominally healthy, though unrecorded immune exposures were likely. As concerns this clone: The antigen remains unidentified.

Germline loops: CDR1 SGDLS, CDR2 YYNGEE. The CDR3 length is 16 residues. The V and J ends lost 0 bases and 6 bases respectively, with 15 bases between them. This sequence originates from a female donor in good health and CMV-seronegative. The material sequenced was PBMCs. This chain connects TRBV9 to TRBJ2-2; perhaps TRBD2 as D (7 bases). CDR3 amino acids: CASSVVGGGEAGELFF. The CDR3 nucleotides read TGTGCCAGCAGCGTAGTGGGCGGGGGCGAAGCCGGGGAGCTGTTTTTT.